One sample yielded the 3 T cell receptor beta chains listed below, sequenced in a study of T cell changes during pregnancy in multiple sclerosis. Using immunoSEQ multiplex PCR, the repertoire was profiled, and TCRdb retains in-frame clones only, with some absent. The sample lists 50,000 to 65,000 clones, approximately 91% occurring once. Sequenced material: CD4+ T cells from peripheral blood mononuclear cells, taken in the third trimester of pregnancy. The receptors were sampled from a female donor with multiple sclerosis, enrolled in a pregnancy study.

The CDR3 sequence: CASSPIGQGNSPLHF. CDR3 DNA: TGCGCCAGCAGCCCGATTGGACAGGGAAATTCACCCCTCCACTTT. The chain carries TRBV4-3 and TRBJ1-6, with TRBD1 matching over 8 bases. The CDR3 contains 15 residues. Germline V CDR1 and CDR2: LGHNA, YSLEER. The J segment lost 7 bases and the V segment lost 4 bases, leaving 6 bases of the junction unmatched.

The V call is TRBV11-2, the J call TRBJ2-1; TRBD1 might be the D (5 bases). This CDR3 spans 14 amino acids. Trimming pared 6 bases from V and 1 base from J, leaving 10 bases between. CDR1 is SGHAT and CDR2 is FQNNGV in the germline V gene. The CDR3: CASSTQGSYNEQFF. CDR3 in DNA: TGTGCCAGCAGTACCCAGGGTTCCTACAATGAGCAGTTCTTC.

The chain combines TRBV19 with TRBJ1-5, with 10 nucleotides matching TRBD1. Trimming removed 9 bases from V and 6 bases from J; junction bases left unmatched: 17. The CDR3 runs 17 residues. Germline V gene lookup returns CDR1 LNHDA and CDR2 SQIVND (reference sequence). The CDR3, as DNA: TGTGCCAGCCAAGCTACCCTCTCGGGACAGGGGTTTCAGCCCCAGCATTTT. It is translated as CASQATLSGQGFQPQHF.